The rows below give T cell receptor beta chains drawn from one sample of a study of patients and donors after allogeneic stem cell transplantation. In TCRdb, the RT-PCR reads were re-called with MiXCR into one record per CDR3 protein. The sample includes about a million distinct CDR3 sequences, approximately 18% of them seen just once. Sequencing was performed on blood, either unsorted or a sorted T cell fraction (not recorded which). The receptors stem from a human donor who was either an allogeneic HSCT recipient or a stem cell or donor lymphocyte infusion donor (not recorded which). It is not recorded whose cells these are; they may come from a transplant donor. Each CDR3 is given with its conserved first and last residue. Fields, in order: D gene, V gene, J gene, clone size, CDR3 protein, CDR3 DNA. A D gene is named only where the DNA matches it firmly. Clone size, where shown, is once, few, many, or a class for clones that have expanded.

D: NA; V: TRBV5-1; J: TRBJ2-4; size: NA; CDR3: CASSLAMTNIQYF; DNA: TGCGCCAGCAGCTTGGCCATGACAAACATTCAGTACTTC
D: NA; V: TRBV29-1; J: TRBJ2-3; size: few; CDR3: CSVDIKQGEAQYF; DNA: TGCAGCGTCGACATTAAACAGGGTGAGGCGCAGTATTTT
D: NA; V: TRBV20-1; J: TRBJ1-3; size: few; CDR3: CSARLGRQLRNTIYF; DNA: TGCAGTGCTAGACTAGGGAGACAGTTGAGGAACACCATATATTTT
D: TRBD2; V: TRBV18; J: TRBJ2-3; size: once; CDR3: CASLSGASDTQYF; DNA: TGTGCCAGCTTGAGCGGGGCCTCGGATACGCAGTATTTT
D: NA; V: TRBV3-1; J: TRBJ2-1; size: NA; CDR3: CASQGIINEQFF; DNA: TGTGCCAGCCAGGGTATTATCAATGAGCAGTTCTTC
D: NA; V: TRBV5-1; J: TRBJ2-3; size: NA; CDR3: CASSLNPTTDTQYF; DNA: TGCGCCAGCAGCTTGAACCCAACCACAGATACGCAGTATTTT
D: TRBD1; V: TRBV2; J: TRBJ1-5; size: NA; CDR3: CASSKTGTPQYQPQHF; DNA: TGTGCCAGCAGCAAGACAGGGACCCCCCAATATCAGCCCCAGCATTTT
D: TRBD1; V: TRBV7-9; J: TRBJ2-7; size: few; CDR3: CASSIGTASYEQYF; DNA: TGTGCCAGCAGCATCGGGACAGCCTCCTACGAGCAGTACTTC
D: NA; V: TRBV5-1; J: TRBJ1-1; size: NA; CDR3: CASSLDLGVAFF; DNA: TGCGCCAGCAGCTTGGATCTGGGTGTCGCTTTCTTT
D: TRBD1; V: TRBV12-3/TRBV12-4; J: TRBJ2-1; size: NA; CDR3: CASKRPGGPYNEQFF; DNA: TGTGCCAGCAAGCGTCCAGGGGGCCCGTACAATGAGCAGTTCTTC
D: TRBD1; V: TRBV2; J: TRBJ2-3; size: NA; CDR3: CASRDRGRVTDTQYF; DNA: TGTGCCAGCAGAGACAGGGGGCGGGTCACAGATACGCAGTATTTT
D: NA; V: TRBV29-1; J: TRBJ1-1; size: many; CDR3: CSVRVPGVPEAFF; DNA: TGCAGCGTGCGCGTTCCAGGGGTCCCTGAAGCTTTCTTT
D: TRBD2; V: TRBV14; J: TRBJ2-3; size: NA; CDR3: CASSQGRLASSTDTQYF; DNA: TGTGCCAGCAGCCAAGGGAGACTAGCGTCGAGCACAGATACGCAGTATTTT
D: NA; V: TRBV2; J: TRBJ1-5; size: NA; CDR3: CASSYDQPQHF; DNA: TGTGCCAGCAGCTACGATCAGCCCCAGCATTTT
D: NA; V: TRBV27; J: TRBJ2-7; size: NA; CDR3: CASSPMRGVSYEQYF; DNA: TGTGCCAGCAGTCCCATGCGTGGTGTCTCCTACGAGCAGTACTTC
D: NA; V: TRBV7-2; J: TRBJ2-3; size: NA; CDR3: CASSFSVRTDTQYF; DNA: TGTGCCAGCAGCTTTTCCGTTAGGACAGATACGCAGTATTTT
D: TRBD2; V: TRBV20-1; J: TRBJ2-7; size: many; CDR3: CSASPAGGPEQYF; DNA: TGCAGTGCTAGTCCAGCGGGGGGGCCGGAGCAGTACTTC
D: NA; V: TRBV9; J: TRBJ2-1; size: few; CDR3: CASNDEGIPNNEQFF; DNA: TGTGCCAGCAACGATGAAGGTATTCCGAACAATGAGCAGTTCTTC
D: TRBD1; V: TRBV24-1; J: TRBJ2-3; size: NA; CDR3: CATKGQGTDTQYF; DNA: TGTGCCACCAAGGGACAGGGGACAGATACGCAGTATTTT
D: NA; V: TRBV24-1; J: TRBJ1-5; size: many; CDR3: CATSDRGYSNQPQHF; DNA: TGTGCCACCAGTGATCGAGGTTATAGCAATCAGCCCCAGCATTTT
D: NA; V: TRBV7-6; J: TRBJ1-1; size: few; CDR3: CASSLGRHWGEDTEAFF; DNA: TGTGCCAGCAGCTTAGGCCGTCACTGGGGGGAGGACACTGAAGCTTTCTTT
D: TRBD2; V: TRBV7-4; J: TRBJ2-7; size: few; CDR3: CASSVSSGGAYEQYF; DNA: TGTGCCAGCAGCGTGTCTAGCGGGGGGGCCTACGAGCAGTACTTC
D: NA; V: TRBV20-1; J: TRBJ2-5; size: NA; CDR3: CSADSRDPTVWTQYF; DNA: TGCAGTGCCGATTCCCGGGACCCCACTGTATGGACCCAGTACTTC
D: TRBD1; V: TRBV7-2; J: TRBJ1-1; size: few; CDR3: CASSSRTGRNTEAFF; DNA: TGTGCCAGCAGCTCCCGGACAGGGAGGAACACTGAAGCTTTCTTT
D: NA; V: TRBV7-6; J: TRBJ1-2; size: few; CDR3: CASSLGPPGTRYGYTF; DNA: TGTGCCAGCAGCTTAGGGCCCCCCGGGACTCGGTATGGCTACACCTTC
D: NA; V: TRBV30; J: TRBJ1-5; size: few; CDR3: CAWSLGASNQPQHF; DNA: TGTGCCTGGAGCCTGGGGGCCAGCAATCAGCCCCAGCATTTT
D: TRBD2; V: TRBV7-9; J: TRBJ2-3; size: NA; CDR3: CASSLAPRSGTTDTQYF; DNA: TGTGCCAGCAGCTTAGCGCCGAGGAGCGGGACCACAGATACGCAGTATTTT
D: NA; V: TRBV7-2; J: TRBJ1-1; size: NA; CDR3: CASSARSGIGRAEAFF; DNA: TGTGCCAGCAGCGCCCGCTCGGGCATTGGGCGCGCTGAAGCTTTCTTT
D: TRBD2; V: TRBV6-5; J: TRBJ2-1; size: NA; CDR3: CASSYSGGAYNEQFF; DNA: TGTGCCAGCAGTTACAGCGGGGGGGCCTACAATGAGCAGTTCTTC
D: NA; V: TRBV6-1; J: TRBJ1-2; size: NA; CDR3: CASSDQGRRPLNYGYTF; DNA: TGTGCCAGCAGTGACCAGGGGCGACGTCCTCTTAACTATGGCTACACCTTC
D: NA; V: TRBV6-2/TRBV6-3; J: TRBJ2-7; size: NA; CDR3: CASRTRDPRREQYF; DNA: TGTGCCAGCAGGACCCGGGACCCAAGGAGGGAGCAGTACTTC
D: TRBD1; V: TRBV11-1; J: TRBJ2-6; size: NA; CDR3: CASSLDRTGVSGANVLTF; DNA: TGTGCCAGCAGCTTAGACAGGACAGGGGTCTCTGGGGCCAACGTCCTGACTTTC
D: TRBD1; V: TRBV15; J: TRBJ2-7; size: NA; CDR3: CATSRDRDRTYEQYF; DNA: TGTGCCACCAGCAGAGACAGGGACAGGACCTACGAGCAGTACTTC
D: NA; V: TRBV7-3; J: TRBJ2-1; size: NA; CDR3: CASSLRGTHSSYNEQFF; DNA: TGTGCCAGCAGCTTAAGGGGGACACATAGCTCCTACAATGAGCAGTTCTTC
D: TRBD2; V: TRBV7-9; J: TRBJ2-5; size: NA; CDR3: CASSGGLTQETQYF; DNA: TGTGCCAGCAGCGGGGGACTAACCCAAGAGACCCAGTACTTC
D: NA; V: TRBV11-2; J: TRBJ1-1; size: NA; CDR3: CASSPNLKGNTEAFF; DNA: TGTGCCAGCAGCCCGAACCTGAAGGGGAACACTGAAGCTTTCTTT
D: TRBD1; V: TRBV29-1; J: TRBJ2-7; size: many; CDR3: CSVKGQGYEQYF; DNA: TGCAGCGTTAAGGGACAGGGGTACGAGCAGTACTTC
D: NA; V: TRBV11-2; J: TRBJ2-7; size: NA; CDR3: CASSFRGTVSSYEQYF; DNA: TGTGCCAGCAGCTTTCGGGGTACTGTGAGCTCCTACGAGCAGTACTTC
D: NA; V: TRBV20-1; J: TRBJ2-4; size: few; CDR3: CSARDFQSKNIQYF; DNA: TGCAGTGCTAGAGATTTCCAGTCCAAAAACATTCAGTACTTC
D: NA; V: TRBV4-1; J: TRBJ1-2; size: NA; CDR3: CASSQEAANLYGYTF; DNA: TGCGCCAGCAGCCAAGAAGCGGCCAACCTCTATGGCTACACCTTC
D: TRBD1; V: TRBV29-1; J: TRBJ2-2; size: many; CDR3: CSVVTGGTGELFF; DNA: TGCAGCGTGGTGACAGGGGGCACCGGGGAGCTGTTTTTT
D: NA; V: TRBV6-5; J: TRBJ2-7; size: once; CDR3: CASSYEEGSYELYF; DNA: TGTGCAAGCAGTTACGAAGAGGGCTCCTACGAGCTGTACTTC